These 4 T cell receptor beta chains share one sample of origin, sequenced in a study of blood T cell repertoires in COVID-19. The table came from immunoSEQ multiplex PCR; TCRdb's copy has only in-frame clones and leaves some out. The table has 130,000 to 150,000 clones, approximately 84% seen once. Sequencing used peripheral blood. The receptors derive from a human donor in a cohort sampled during active COVID-19.

The chain joins TRBV5-1 to TRBJ2-1; the D gene is possibly TRBD1 (5 bases). Germline V gives CDR1 SGHRS, CDR2 YFSETQ. V was cut by 2 bases and J by 8 bases, with 20 bases left in between. The CDR3 contains 16 residues. The CDR3 sequence is CASSLSQGAGWDEQFF. CDR3 coding DNA: TGCGCCAGCAGCTTAAGTCAAGGGGCCGGGTGGGATGAGCAGTTCTTC.

V is TRBV10-1 and J is TRBJ2-7, with D tentatively TRBD1 (5 bases). V lost 10 bases and J 0 bases, leaving 13 bases between the germline ends. The CDR3 extends over 13 amino acids. The germline V gene has CDR1 WNHNN and CDR2 SYGVQD (reference sequence). In DNA form, the CDR3 reads TGCGCCACCAGACAGACCTTCTCCTACGAGCAGTACTTC. The encoded protein is CATRQTFSYEQYF.

This sequence joins TRBV7-2 and TRBJ1-1, with 9 bases matching TRBD1. There are 14 residues in the CDR3. Losses at the gene ends were 5 bases for V and 5 bases for J; bases not matched to a gene: 6. Germline V gene data show CDR1 as SGHTA and CDR2 as FQGNSA. The CDR3 reads CASSLTGGRTEAFF. CDR3 DNA: TGTGCCAGCAGCCTAACAGGGGGCCGGACTGAAGCTTTCTTT. Full variable domain (rest looked up from reference TRBV7-2 and TRBJ1-1): GAGVSQSPSNKVTEKGKDVELRCDPISGHTALYWYRQSLGQGLEFLIYFQGNSAPDKSGLPSDRFSAERTGGSVSTLTIQRTQQEDSAVYLCASSLTGGRTEAFFGQGTRLTVV.

This clone was found once. The chain uses TRBV6-2 or TRBV6-3 and TRBJ1-2; TRBD1 matches 7 bases. Trimming cost V 2 bases and J 5 bases; bases outside gene matches: 5. This CDR3 is built from 14 residues. Germline assignment: CDR1 MNHEY and CDR2 SVGEGT. The CDR3 region has the DNA TGTGCCAGCAGTTACACGACAGGGCCTTATGGCTACACCTTC. Protein: CASSYTTGPYGYTF.